The rows below give T cell receptor beta chains drawn from one sample of a study of T cell responses to AZD1222 COVID-19 vaccine. Repertoires were generated with immunoSEQ multiplex PCR, while TCRdb's copy carries only in-frame clones and drops some. This sample has some 120,000 clones; approximately 86% occur once, and the top ten carry around 12%. The sample was peripheral blood, taken on day 0 of AZD1222 vaccination. Every receptor here comes from an adult in good health. Each CDR3 is given with its conserved first and last residue. Fields, in order: D gene, V gene, J gene, clone size, CDR3 protein, CDR3 DNA. A D gene is named only where the DNA matches it firmly. Clone size appears in some rows only: once, few, many, or a class for an expanded clone.

>NA|TRBV11-2|TRBJ1-3|NA
CASSLRGQPYSGNTIYF
TGTGCCAGCAGCTTAAGAGGGCAGCCTTACTCTGGAAACACCATATATTTT
>TRBD2|TRBV7-9|TRBJ2-1|NA
CASSRTSGSVSNEQFF
TGTGCCAGCAGCCGGACTAGCGGGAGCGTTTCGAATGAGCAGTTCTTC
>TRBD2|TRBV9|TRBJ2-3|NA
CASSVALAGGTDTQYF
TGTGCCAGCAGCGTAGCTCTAGCGGGAGGGACAGATACGCAGTATTTT
>NA|TRBV29-1|TRBJ2-1|NA
CSVELGTPELGQFF
TGCAGCGTTGAACTCGGGACACCCGAGCTGGGGCAGTTCTTC
>NA|TRBV29-1|TRBJ2-5|NA
CSVDDLALRANQETQYF
TGCAGCGTCGACGATCTAGCTTTACGGGCGAACCAAGAGACCCAGTACTTC
>NA|TRBV19|TRBJ1-2|NA
CASSRGQRNYGYTF
TGTGCCAGTAGCCGCGGACAGCGCAACTATGGCTACACCTTC
>NA|TRBV9|TRBJ1-1|NA
CASSTGQPNTEAFF
TGTGCCAGCAGCACCGGACAGCCGAACACTGAAGCTTTCTTT
>NA|TRBV2|TRBJ2-7|NA
CASRFRGHSYEQYF
TGTGCCAGCAGATTCCGGGGCCACTCCTACGAGCAGTACTTC
>NA|TRBV29-1|TRBJ1-2|NA
CSVREPPAGYTF
TGCAGCGTTAGAGAACCTCCGGCGGGCTACACCTTC
>TRBD2|TRBV20-1|TRBJ2-7|NA
CSASIPGGPYEQYF
TGCAGTGCTAGTATCCCGGGAGGGCCCTACGAGCAGTACTTC
>NA|TRBV10-3|TRBJ1-5|NA
CAMGQTNSNQPQHF
TGTGCCATGGGGCAGACTAATAGCAATCAGCCCCAGCATTTT
>NA|TRBV2|TRBJ2-1|NA
CASSGGREFEQFF
TGTGCCAGCAGTGGGGGCAGGGAATTTGAGCAGTTCTTC
>NA|TRBV11-2|TRBJ2-7|medium-sized
CASSLALGDPSYEQYF
TGTGCCAGCAGCTTAGCATTAGGGGACCCTTCCTACGAGCAGTACTTC
>NA|TRBV2|TRBJ2-5|NA
CASREQETQYF
TGTGCCAGCAGAGAGCAAGAGACCCAGTACTTC
>NA|TRBV12-3/TRBV12-4|TRBJ1-2|NA
CASSLSVGGYTF
TGTGCCAGCAGTTTATCGGTCGGTGGCTACACCTTC
>TRBD1|TRBV27|TRBJ1-5|NA
CASRPDRGYGNQPQHF
TGTGCCAGCAGACCCGACAGGGGATACGGCAATCAGCCCCAGCATTTT
>TRBD2|TRBV7-9|TRBJ2-7|once
CASSLGEREGLGEQYF
TGTGCCAGCAGCTTAGGGGAGCGGGAGGGCCTAGGCGAGCAGTACTTC
>TRBD1|TRBV6-1|TRBJ1-2|NA
CASSDQGARIYGYTF
TGTGCCAGCAGTGATCAGGGGGCTCGAATCTATGGCTACACCTTC
>NA|TRBV5-8|TRBJ1-1|NA
CASSGGLGTEAFF
TGTGCCAGCAGCGGAGGACTGGGCACTGAAGCTTTCTTT
>TRBD1|TRBV7-3|TRBJ2-7|NA
CASSSQPGQGYEQYF
TGTGCCAGCAGCTCTCAACCGGGACAGGGCTACGAGCAGTACTTC
>NA|TRBV6-5|TRBJ1-2|few
CASSSTGRRTNYGYTF
TGTGCCAGCAGTTCAACCGGCCGACGGACTAACTATGGCTACACCTTC
>TRBD1|TRBV27|TRBJ2-1|NA
CASSEWGQGEYNEQFF
TGTGCCAGCAGTGAATGGGGACAGGGGGAGTACAATGAGCAGTTCTTC
>NA|TRBV29-1|TRBJ2-2|NA
CSVEDSRNTGELFF
TGCAGCGTTGAAGATTCGCGGAACACCGGGGAGCTGTTTTTT
>TRBD1|TRBV4-1|TRBJ2-7|NA
CASSQTGTGGEEQYF
TGCGCCAGCAGCCAAACCGGGACAGGGGGCGAGGAGCAGTACTTC
>NA|TRBV7-9|TRBJ2-1|NA
CASSLFRTLSSYNEQFF
TGTGCCAGCAGCTTATTCAGGACCTTAAGCTCCTACAATGAGCAGTTCTTC
>NA|TRBV5-1|TRBJ2-5|NA
CASSTGNPRETQYF
TGCGCCAGCAGCACAGGGAACCCCAGAGAGACCCAGTACTTC
>NA|TRBV4-3|TRBJ2-4|once
CASSQGGRGKNIQYF
TGCGCCAGCAGCCAAGGGGGGCGGGGGAAAAACATTCAGTACTTC
>NA|TRBV3-1/TRBV3-2|TRBJ1-3|NA
CASSQDLRSSGNTIYF
TGTGCCAGCAGCCAAGATCTCCGGAGCTCTGGAAACACCATATATTTT
>NA|TRBV19|TRBJ1-1|NA
CASSRGGVNTEAFF
TGTGCCAGTTCGAGGGGTGGGGTGAACACTGAAGCTTTCTTT
>NA|TRBV30|TRBJ1-5|NA
CAWSVPGLLSNQPQHF
TGTGCCTGGAGTGTACCAGGACTACTTAGCAATCAGCCCCAGCATTTT
>NA|TRBV7-2|TRBJ1-3|NA
CASRTPSSGNTIYF
TGTGCCAGCAGAACACCTAGCTCTGGAAACACCATATATTTT
>NA|TRBV6-5|TRBJ1-4|NA
CASEAGDTNEKLFF
TGTGCCAGCGAGGCAGGGGATACTAATGAAAAACTGTTTTTT
>TRBD2|TRBV4-1|TRBJ2-7|NA
CASSQGTSGSSSYEQYF
TGCGCCAGCAGCCAAGGGACTAGCGGGAGCAGTTCCTACGAGCAGTACTTC
>TRBD2|TRBV9|TRBJ2-7|few
CASSCRGELAGYEQYF
TGTGCCAGCAGCTGTAGAGGAGAGCTAGCGGGATACGAGCAGTACTTC
>NA|TRBV28|TRBJ1-1|NA
CASSLQGTEAFF
TGTGCCAGCAGTCTACAGGGTACTGAAGCTTTCTTT
>TRBD2|TRBV14|TRBJ2-1|NA
CASSQDEGGGVYNEQFF
TGTGCCAGCAGCCAAGATGAGGGCGGGGGGGTCTACAATGAGCAGTTCTTC
>NA|TRBV29-1|TRBJ2-3|NA
CSVRDTRTDTQYF
TGCAGCGTTAGGGACACCCGCACAGATACGCAGTATTTT
>NA|TRBV5-5|TRBJ2-2|NA
CASRLGLGTGELFF
TGTGCCAGCAGATTGGGGTTGGGAACCGGGGAGCTGTTTTTT
>NA|TRBV12-3/TRBV12-4|TRBJ2-2|NA
CASSPFTGELFF
TGTGCCAGCAGCCCCTTCACCGGGGAGCTGTTTTTT
>NA|TRBV5-1|TRBJ2-7|NA
CASSLSIDSPGALYEQYF
TGCGCCAGCAGCTTATCGATTGACAGCCCCGGGGCGCTCTACGAGCAGTACTTC
>NA|TRBV12-2|TRBJ1-5|once
CASRFDNSNQPQHF
TGTGCAAGTCGCTTCGACAACAGCAATCAGCCCCAGCATTTT
>NA|TRBV5-5|TRBJ2-7|NA
CASSFQREILYEQYF
TGTGCCAGCAGCTTTCAGAGGGAGATTCTCTACGAGCAGTACTTC
>NA|TRBV7-8|TRBJ1-3|once
CASSLARTSGNTIYF
TGTGCCAGCAGCTTAGCCCGAACCTCTGGAAACACCATATATTTT
>TRBD1|TRBV7-9|TRBJ1-5|NA
CASSSRDRGLVGNQPQHF
TGTGCCAGCAGCTCCCGGGACAGGGGGCTCGTTGGCAATCAGCCCCAGCATTTT
>NA|TRBV4-1|TRBJ1-5|NA
CASSQGGSYSNQPQHF
TGCGCCAGCAGCCAAGGCGGCAGCTATAGCAATCAGCCCCAGCATTTT
>TRBD2|TRBV27|TRBJ2-3|NA
CASSPQERGGYTDTQYF
TGTGCCAGCAGCCCCCAAGAGCGGGGGGGATACACAGATACGCAGTATTTT
>NA|TRBV5-1|TRBJ2-7|NA
CASSSDGATYEQYF
TGCGCCAGCAGCTCTGACGGGGCGACCTACGAGCAGTACTTC